The 16 T cell receptor beta chains below come from one sample, sequenced in a study of blood T cell repertoires in COVID-19. The data were produced by immunoSEQ multiplex PCR, yet TCRdb's version contains in-frame clones alone and is incomplete. Of 250,000 or so clones in the sample, 85% to 90% were seen once. The sample taken for sequencing was PBMCs or T cells enriched from blood (not recorded which). The origin of the receptors is a man aged 40-50 years who had recovered from COVID-19.

Of note for this clone: The same CDR3 arises from other DNA sequences in this sample as well. V and J are TRBV6-2 or TRBV6-3 and TRBJ2-7; no firm D call. This CDR3 is 12 amino acids long. Trimming took off 5 bases at V and 0 bases at J, with 5 bases between the two ends. Germline-derived CDR1 and CDR2 are MNHEY and SVGEGT. The CDR3 nucleotides read TGTGCCAGCAGTCCCAGCTCCTACGAGCAGTACTTC. This sequence encodes CASSPSSYEQYF.

The CDR3 protein is CASSPIHQREETQYF. CDR3 DNA: TGCGCCAGCAGCCCCATACATCAGCGGGAGGAGACCCAGTACTTC. V usage is TRBV4-1 and J usage is TRBJ2-5, with TRBD2 identical over 8 bases. V trimming: 4 bases; J trimming: 5 bases; junction bases outside the gene matches: 9. This CDR3 comprises 15 residues. Germline V gene data show CDR1 as MGHRA and CDR2 as YSYEKL.

The chain is built from TRBV7-2 and TRBJ2-5; TRBD1 aligns across 8 bases. This CDR3 spans 11 amino acids. V gave up 5 bases and J gave up 10 bases; unmatched junction bases: 3. CDR1 SGHTA and CDR2 FQGNSA come from the germline V gene. In DNA, the CDR3 is TGTGCCAGCAGCCCACAGGGGGACCAGTACTTC. It encodes CASSPQGDQYF.

In its sample, this clone was seen a few times. The chain carries TRBV3-1 (or the pseudogene TRBV3-2) and TRBJ1-1, with D possibly TRBD1 on 6 matching bases. Trimming removed 3 bases at V and 4 bases at J, with 9 bases between. This CDR3 is built from 13 residues. The germline V gene encodes CDR1 LGHDT and CDR2 YNNKEL (reference sequence). This CDR3 reads CASSQDRLTEAFF. The CDR3 coding sequence is TGTGCCAGCAGCCAGGACAGACTCACTGAAGCTTTCTTT.

The chain joins TRBV2 to TRBJ2-2, with 9 bases fitting TRBD1. The CDR3 spans 14 residues. CDR1 is SNHLY and CDR2 is FYNNEI in the germline V gene. Trimming cost V 5 bases and J 6 bases; bases outside gene matches: 4. The CDR3 reads CASSTGGTAGELFF. The CDR3 region has the DNA TGTGCCAGCAGTACAGGGGGCACCGCCGGGGAGCTGTTTTTT.

V usage is TRBV19 and J usage is TRBJ2-7; 7 nucleotides align to TRBD2. The CDR3 is made up of 13 amino acids. The germline gives CDR1 LNHDA, CDR2 SQIVND (reference sequence). The junction had 4 bases not matched to a gene; V was cut back by 8 bases and J by 0 bases. The CDR3 spells CASGGGPSYEQYF. The CDR3 nucleotides read TGTGCCAGTGGCGGGGGACCCTCCTACGAGCAGTACTTC.

The chain's CDR3 is CASSLDPASNQPQHF. As DNA, the CDR3 is TGTGCCAGCAGCTTGGACCCCGCGAGCAATCAGCCCCAGCATTTT. The chain combines TRBV5-4 with TRBJ1-5; D remains ambiguous. The ends were cut back, 0 bases at V and 1 base at J, with 8 bases in the middle. CDR1 and CDR2 (germline): SGHNT, YYREEE (reference sequence). The length of the CDR3 is 15 residues.

V is TRBV4-2 and J is TRBJ2-7; maybe TRBD1 (6 bases). CDR1 and CDR2 from the germline V gene are LGHNA and YNFKEQ. Trimming stripped 4 bases from V and 3 bases from J, with 13 bases between. This CDR3 region has 14 residues. CDR3 protein: CASSPGQTVYEQYF. CDR3 bases: TGTGCCAGCAGCCCGGGACAAACGGTCTACGAGCAGTACTTC.

This chain links TRBV19 with TRBJ2-7; TRBD1 might be the D (6 bases). The CDR3 spans 15 residues. Germline V gives CDR1 LNHDA, CDR2 SQIVND (reference sequence). V dropped 5 bases and J dropped 0 bases, with 14 bases sitting between them. The CDR3 region is CASSLRDTSSYEQYF. DNA of the CDR3: TGTGCCAGTAGTCTCCGGGACACAAGCTCCTACGAGCAGTACTTC. The variable domain in full, with the rest retrieved from reference TRBV19 and TRBJ2-7, is DGGITQSPKYLFRKEGQNVTLSCEQNLNHDAMYWYRQDPGQGLRLIYYSQIVNDFQKGDIAEGYSVSREKKESFPLTVTSAQKNPTAFYLCASSLRDTSSYEQYFGPGTRLTVT.

This clone appeared a few times. The chain combines TRBV25-1 with TRBJ1-1; 7 nucleotides match TRBD1. With 4 bases clipped from V and 1 base from J, the junction kept 6 bases outside the gene matches. This CDR3 spans 15 amino acids. CDR1 is MGHDK and CDR2 is SYGVNS in the germline V gene. The CDR3 is CASSGQQGWNTEAFF. In DNA, the CDR3 is TGTGCCAGCAGTGGGCAACAGGGGTGGAACACTGAAGCTTTCTTT.

The chain is built from TRBV7-9 and TRBJ2-1; weak D call: TRBD2 (5 bases). CDR3 length: 14 amino acids. Germline V gene lookup returns CDR1 SEHNR and CDR2 FQNEAQ (reference sequence). The germline V and J ends were trimmed by 3 bases and 4 bases, with 10 bases remaining between them. The CDR3 sequence is CASSFDYQYNEQFF. DNA of the CDR3: TGTGCCAGCAGCTTCGACTACCAATACAATGAGCAGTTCTTC.

CDR3 coding DNA: TGTGCCAGTAGTATAGATCGACTCCAGTTTAAGACCCAGTACTTC. It encodes CASSIDRLQFKTQYF. The V call is TRBV19, the J call TRBJ2-5; D is undetermined. With 0 bases removed from V and 6 bases from J, the gap between germline ends came to 14 bases. CDR1 and CDR2 (germline): LNHDA, SQIVND (reference sequence). The length of the CDR3 is 15 residues.

J is TRBJ2-1 and V is TRBV11-2; 7 bases map to TRBD2. In germline, CDR1 is SGHAT, CDR2 FQNNGV. The CDR3 totals 17 residues. Trimming cost V 2 bases and J 4 bases; bases outside gene matches: 11. CDR3 sequence: CASSLIGLAVIYNEQFF. CDR3 DNA: TGTGCCAGCAGCTTAATTGGCCTAGCGGTAATTTACAATGAGCAGTTCTTC.

The sample holds a few counts of this clone. This chain uses TRBV2 with TRBJ1-4; 7 nucleotides line up with TRBD1. Germline V gives CDR1 SNHLY, CDR2 FYNNEI. This CDR3 region has 13 residues. Trimming at V came to 4 bases and at J to 8 bases, leaving 4 bases not matched to a gene. CDR3 loop: CASSGDSQEKLFF. CDR3 sequence (DNA): TGTGCCAGCAGTGGGGACAGCCAGGAAAAACTGTTTTTT. Full variable domain (outside the CDR3, taken from reference TRBV2 and TRBJ1-4): EPEVTQTPSHQVTQMGQEVILRCVPISNHLYFYWYRQILGQKVEFLVSFYNNEISEKSEIFDDQFSVERPDGSNFTLKIRSTKLEDSAMYFCASSGDSQEKLFFGSGTQLSVL.

The chain links TRBV18 to TRBJ2-3; perhaps TRBD2 as D (6 bases). The V end was cut by 4 bases, the J end by 5 bases, with 16 bases between. CDR1 and CDR2 (germline): KGHSH, LQKENI. This CDR3 region has 15 residues. This CDR3 is CASSLTGGSGDTQYF. As DNA, the CDR3 is TGTGCCAGCTCACTAACCGGGGGTTCCGGAGATACGCAGTATTTT. Combining the CDR3 with reference TRBV18 and TRBJ2-3 gives the whole variable domain NAGVMQNPRHLVRRRGQEARLRCSPMKGHSHVYWYRQLPEEGLKFMVYLQKENIIDESGMPKERFSAEFPKEGPSILRIQQVVRGDSAAYFCASSLTGGSGDTQYFGPGTRLTVL.

The genes are TRBV30 and TRBJ1-2; 7 bases fit TRBD1. Per the germline V gene, CDR1 is GTSNPN and CDR2 is SVGIG (reference sequence). V dropped 4 bases and J dropped 2; count of bases not matched to a gene: 4. The CDR3 is 13 amino acids. The CDR3 DNA follows: TGTGCCTGGAATCCGGGACAGAACTATGGCTACACCTTC. Amino acid sequence: CAWNPGQNYGYTF.